A selection of T cell receptor beta chains follows, all from one sample in a study of blood T cell repertoires in COVID-19. The assay was immunoSEQ multiplex PCR, and TCRdb's table has in-frame clones only and misses some. This sample has fewer than 600,000 clones, with 85% to 90% found just once. What was sequenced was peripheral blood. The source is a man younger than 35 with COVID-19, enrolled during active disease. Both conserved end residues are part of each CDR3. The D gene is left open where the match is weak. Only part of the rows carry a size: once, few, many, or a class if the clone is expanded.

J gene: TRBJ2-7; clone size: .; D gene: .; V gene: TRBV13; CDR3 protein: CASSLLRGKSYEQYF; CDR3 DNA: TGTGCCAGCAGCTTACTACGAGGAAAATCCTACGAGCAGTACTTC
J gene: TRBJ2-7; clone size: once; D gene: TRBD2; V gene: TRBV10-2; CDR3 protein: CASRDTSGPLSYEQYF; CDR3 DNA: TGCGCCAGCAGAGACACTAGCGGCCCTCTCTCCTACGAGCAGTACTTC
J gene: TRBJ2-3; clone size: .; D gene: .; V gene: TRBV14; CDR3 protein: CASSRGRTDTQYF; CDR3 DNA: TGTGCCAGCTCCCGGGGGAGAACAGATACGCAGTATTTT
J gene: TRBJ2-7; clone size: .; D gene: TRBD1; V gene: TRBV18; CDR3 protein: CASSRDRGTYEQYF; CDR3 DNA: TGTGCCAGCTCACGGGACAGGGGAACTTACGAGCAGTACTTC
J gene: TRBJ1-3; clone size: .; D gene: TRBD1; V gene: TRBV19; CDR3 protein: CASSISQGASGNTIYF; CDR3 DNA: TGTGCCAGTAGTATATCGCAGGGGGCTTCTGGAAACACCATATATTTT
J gene: TRBJ2-2; clone size: .; D gene: .; V gene: TRBV5-1; CDR3 protein: CASSLMAVGVANTGELFF; CDR3 DNA: TGCGCCAGCAGTTTGATGGCAGTGGGAGTCGCGAACACCGGGGAGCTGTTTTTT
J gene: TRBJ2-3; clone size: .; D gene: TRBD2; V gene: TRBV25-1; CDR3 protein: CASRRGGADTDTQYF; CDR3 DNA: TGTGCCAGCAGACGCGGGGGGGCGGACACAGATACGCAGTATTTT
J gene: TRBJ2-3; clone size: .; D gene: TRBD1; V gene: TRBV11-3; CDR3 protein: CASSVSGTGGGSDTQYF; CDR3 DNA: TGTGCCAGCAGCGTTTCCGGGACAGGGGGGGGATCAGATACGCAGTATTTT
J gene: TRBJ2-7; clone size: once; D gene: .; V gene: TRBV6-6; CDR3 protein: CASSYGGPGSPYEQYF; CDR3 DNA: TGTGCCAGCAGTTACGGAGGGCCCGGGAGCCCCTACGAGCAGTACTTC
J gene: TRBJ2-7; clone size: .; D gene: .; V gene: TRBV28; CDR3 protein: CASINGQSYEQYF; CDR3 DNA: TGTGCCAGCATCAACGGACAATCCTACGAGCAGTACTTC
J gene: TRBJ1-4; clone size: .; D gene: .; V gene: TRBV3-1/TRBV3-2; CDR3 protein: CASSQEGGGSLFF; CDR3 DNA: TGTGCCAGCAGCCAAGAGGGGGGGGGAAGCCTGTTTTTT
J gene: TRBJ2-5; clone size: .; D gene: .; V gene: TRBV12-3/TRBV12-4; CDR3 protein: CASSSGQETQYF; CDR3 DNA: TGTGCCAGTTCCAGCGGCCAAGAGACCCAGTACTTC
J gene: TRBJ1-3; clone size: .; D gene: TRBD1; V gene: TRBV5-1; CDR3 protein: CASSRGTGENTIYF; CDR3 DNA: TGCGCCAGCAGCCGCGGAACAGGGGAAAACACCATATATTTT
J gene: TRBJ2-5; clone size: .; D gene: .; V gene: TRBV5-4; CDR3 protein: CASSNRRTERGETQYF; CDR3 DNA: TGTGCCAGCAGTAACCGGAGGACAGAGCGAGGAGAGACCCAGTACTTC
J gene: TRBJ1-1; clone size: .; D gene: .; V gene: TRBV9; CDR3 protein: CASSNSGNTEAFF; CDR3 DNA: TGTGCCAGCAGTAATTCAGGTAACACTGAAGCTTTCTTT
J gene: TRBJ1-1; clone size: .; D gene: .; V gene: TRBV5-1; CDR3 protein: CASSFESSEAFF; CDR3 DNA: TGCGCCAGCAGCTTTGAGTCGTCTGAAGCTTTCTTT
J gene: TRBJ2-2; clone size: .; D gene: TRBD2; V gene: TRBV5-4; CDR3 protein: CASSLWASGNTGELFF; CDR3 DNA: TGTGCCAGCAGCTTGTGGGCTAGCGGGAACACCGGGGAGCTGTTTTTT
J gene: TRBJ2-6; clone size: .; D gene: .; V gene: TRBV9; CDR3 protein: CASSVEGTGANVLTF; CDR3 DNA: TGTGCCAGCAGCGTAGAGGGGACTGGGGCCAACGTCCTGACTTTC
J gene: TRBJ2-2; clone size: few; D gene: TRBD2; V gene: TRBV11-3; CDR3 protein: CASIGLAGAGTGELFF; CDR3 DNA: TGTGCCAGCATCGGACTAGCGGGAGCCGGCACCGGGGAGCTGTTTTTT
J gene: TRBJ2-1; clone size: .; D gene: TRBD2; V gene: TRBV6-5; CDR3 protein: CASSYSGGRGEQFF; CDR3 DNA: TGTGCCAGCAGTTACTCGGGCGGGAGAGGTGAGCAGTTCTTC
J gene: TRBJ2-1; clone size: .; D gene: .; V gene: TRBV13; CDR3 protein: CASSLAGLSYNEQFF; CDR3 DNA: TGTGCCAGCAGCTTAGCAGGCCTCTCCTACAATGAGCAGTTCTTC
J gene: TRBJ2-7; clone size: .; D gene: TRBD1; V gene: TRBV29-1; CDR3 protein: CSVEPGQGDYEQYF; CDR3 DNA: TGCAGCGTTGAACCTGGGCAGGGGGACTACGAGCAGTACTTC